Below are 30 T cell receptor beta chains sequenced from a single sample in a study of blood T cell repertoires in COVID-19. Sequencing used immunoSEQ multiplex PCR; TCRdb keeps in-frame clones, though not all of them. Here the sample spans fewer than 40,000 clones, about 82% being singletons. Sequencing was carried out using peripheral blood. These receptors were collected from a man older than 75 with active COVID-19.

The CDR3 sequence is CASSPLAENTGELFF. CDR3 nucleotides: TGTGCCAGCAGCCCCCTGGCAGAGAACACCGGGGAGCTGTTTTTT. V and J are TRBV21-1 and TRBJ2-2; TRBD1, the table's D call, was not compared with the DNA. TRBV21-1 is shown as a pseudogene. The CDR3 loop spans 15 amino acids.

This sequence joins TRBV7-6 and TRBJ2-1, with 9 bases identical to TRBD2. J was trimmed by 0 bases and V by 1 base; bases with no gene match: 4. The CDR3 is 17 residues long. In germline, CDR1 is SGHVS, CDR2 FNYEAQ. The CDR3 protein is CASSLGQAGGSYNEQFF. The CDR3 DNA sequence: TGTGCCAGCAGCTTAGGCCAAGCGGGGGGCTCCTACAATGAGCAGTTCTTC.

This chain links TRBV5-1 with TRBJ2-7; the D is unclear. V was shortened by 4 bases and J by 2 bases, with 10 bases between the two germline ends. The CDR3 sequence is 13 residues long. Germline CDR1 reads SGHRS; CDR2 reads YFSETQ. CDR3 region: CASSAGAPYEQYF. The CDR3 DNA sequence: TGCGCCAGCAGCGCCGGAGCCCCCTACGAGCAGTACTTC.

V usage is TRBV13 and J usage is TRBJ1-1, with 8 bases that match TRBD1. The CDR3 is made up of 12 amino acids. J gave up 10 bases and V 5 bases, and 6 bases lay outside the gene matches. The germline gives CDR1 PRHDT, CDR2 FYEKMQ (reference sequence). The CDR3 region has the DNA TGTGCCAGCAGCCCCGACAGGGGACGAGCTTTCTTT. The encoded protein is CASSPDRGRAFF.

This sequence joins TRBV10-3 and TRBJ2-3; D might be TRBD2 (6 bases). V dropped 2 bases and J dropped 3 bases, with 12 bases sitting between them. This CDR3 has 15 residues. Per the germline V gene, CDR1 is ENHRY and CDR2 is SYGVKD. The CDR3 is CAISEREDGTDTQYF. As DNA, the CDR3 is TGTGCCATCAGTGAGAGGGAGGACGGGACAGATACGCAGTATTTT.

V is TRBV3-1 (or the pseudogene TRBV3-2) and J is TRBJ1-1; D is unresolved. Germline-derived CDR1 and CDR2 are LGHDT and YNNKEL (reference sequence). This CDR3 is 15 amino acids long. The V end lost 0 bases, the J end lost 1 base, and 9 bases lay between the germline ends. This CDR3 reads CASSQEYSANTEAFF. The CDR3 bases are TGTGCCAGCAGCCAAGAATACAGTGCGAACACTGAAGCTTTCTTT.

The chain is built from TRBV18 and TRBJ1-2; D remains ambiguous. Trimming removed 3 bases at V and 1 base at J, with 9 bases between. The CDR3 is 14 amino acids. Germline CDR1 reads KGHSH; CDR2 reads LQKENI. CDR3 bases: TGTGCCAGCTCACCTAGGGAGTTTAACTATGGCTACACCTTC. As protein: CASSPREFNYGYTF.

This chain links TRBV6-6 with TRBJ2-1; 9 bases are shared with TRBD2. From germline, CDR1 is MNHNY and CDR2 SVGAGI (reference sequence). V lost 4 bases and J lost 8; bases outside the gene matches: 12. The CDR3 has 16 amino acids. CDR3 nucleotide sequence: TGTGCCAGCAGTTCCGATACGGGCGGGGGGGCCTATGAGCAGTTCTTC. This codes for CASSSDTGGGAYEQFF.

The chain combines TRBV5-6 with TRBJ2-3; the D gene is possibly TRBD2 (6 bases). The CDR3 covers 15 residues. The germline CDR1 and CDR2 sequences are SGHDT and YYEEEE. Trimming cost V 5 bases and J 0 bases, with 13 bases left between them. CDR3 DNA sequence: TGTGCCAGCAGGGCCGGGACTTCTAGCACAGATACGCAGTATTTT. As protein: CASRAGTSSTDTQYF.

This chain connects TRBV5-5 to TRBJ1-2; unclear D gene. Trimming stripped 1 base from V and 1 base from J, with 17 bases between. This CDR3 has 17 residues. Germline V gives CDR1 SGHKS, CDR2 YYEKEE (reference sequence). CDR3 residues: CASSLRPQASGNYGYTF. DNA for the CDR3: TGTGCCAGCAGCTTGCGGCCCCAGGCGAGTGGTAACTATGGCTACACCTTC. Filled out from reference TRBV5-5 and TRBJ1-2, the complete variable domain reads DAGVTQSPTHLIKTRGQQVTLRCSPISGHKSVSWYQQVLGQGPQFIFQYYEKEERGRGNFPDRFSARQFPNYSSELNVNALLLGDSALYLCASSLRPQASGNYGYTFGSGTRLTVV.

This clone was observed once. This chain links TRBV7-2 with TRBJ1-3; the D is unclear. Looked up from germline, CDR1 is SGHTA and CDR2 is FQGNSA. CDR3 length: 14 amino acids. Deletions cut 5 bases from V and 0 bases from J, with 8 bases between. The DNA for the CDR3 is TGTGCCAGCAGCGGGCAGGTCTCTGGAAACACCATATATTTT. It encodes CASSGQVSGNTIYF.

V gene TRBV2 combines with J gene TRBJ1-1, with 9 bases aligning to TRBD1. Germline CDR1 is SNHLY and CDR2 is FYNNEI. V lost 6 bases and J lost 1; bases outside the gene matches: 18. The CDR3 totals 19 residues. The CDR3 nucleotides are TGTGCCAGCAGAGAACAGGGGGCTTGGGTATTATCTAGGAACACTGAAGCTTTCTTT. The encoded protein is CASREQGAWVLSRNTEAFF.

The J gene is TRBJ1-2, the V gene TRBV25-1; possibly TRBD1 for D (6 bases). With 7 bases removed from V and 8 bases from J, the gap between germline ends came to 14 bases. The CDR3 has 12 residues. From germline, CDR1 is MGHDK and CDR2 SYGVNS. The CDR3 region is CASKTGYEGYTF. The CDR3 region has the DNA TGTGCCAGCAAAACAGGGTATGAAGGCTACACCTTC.

The V and J genes are TRBV10-1 and TRBJ2-1, with 10 bases fitting TRBD2. The germline gives CDR1 WNHNN, CDR2 SYGVQD (reference sequence). With V trimmed by 5 bases and J by 7 bases, 8 bases remained unmatched. The CDR3 totals 15 residues. CDR3 region: CASSSLAGAQNEQFF. The CDR3 coding sequence is TGCGCCAGCAGTTCCCTAGCGGGGGCGCAGAATGAGCAGTTCTTC.

About this clone: A junction end diverges from the germline sequence, so it may reflect a read error. The chain combines TRBV7-2 with TRBJ2-1, with D tentatively TRBD1 (5 bases). The CDR3 covers 14 residues. Germline CDR1 is SGHTA and CDR2 is FQGNSA. The DNA for the CDR3 is TGTGCCAGCAGCTCCTCTAGGGATTGGGCAGGGATGATCTTC. Its translation: CASSSSRDWAGMIF.

The genes are TRBV30 and TRBJ2-7; D possibly corresponds to TRBD1 (6 bases). Germline V CDR1 and CDR2: GTSNPN, SVGIG (reference sequence). V lost 4 bases to trimming and J lost 3 bases, with 16 bases between them. The CDR3 is 14 residues long. The CDR3 bases are TGTGCCTGGATTTCGACAGGACCCTTCTACGAGCAGTACTTC. Amino acid sequence: CAWISTGPFYEQYF.

The V gene is TRBV2, the J gene TRBJ1-1; TRBD1 agrees at 7 bases. Germline CDR1 is SNHLY and CDR2 is FYNNEI. V dropped 7 bases and J dropped 1; count of bases not matched to a gene: 3. CDR3 length equals 13 residues. In DNA form, the CDR3 reads TGTGCCAGCAATGGACAGGAGAACACTGAAGCTTTCTTT. Encoded protein: CASNGQENTEAFF.

The chain combines TRBV7-8 with TRBJ2-7, with TRBD1 identical over 9 bases. This CDR3 comprises 16 residues. V shed 5 bases and J 1 base; nucleotides not matched to a gene: 9. Per the germline V gene, CDR1 is SGHVS and CDR2 is FQNEAQ. The chain's CDR3 is CASSPRDRDLSYEQYF. Here the CDR3 DNA reads TGTGCCAGCAGCCCGCGGGACAGGGATTTATCCTACGAGCAGTACTTC.

The chain is built from TRBV2 and TRBJ2-5, with 8 nucleotides matching TRBD1. The length of the CDR3 is 15 residues. V shed 5 bases, J shed 5 bases, and the junction held 10 bases outside the gene matches. Germline CDR1 and CDR2: SNHLY and FYNNEI. The CDR3 is CASSTQGARLETQYF. The CDR3 bases are TGTGCCAGCAGTACTCAGGGGGCTCGGTTGGAGACCCAGTACTTC.

The rearrangement links TRBV7-9 to TRBJ1-1; possible D gene TRBD1, 5 bases. Trimming pared 1 base from V and 2 bases from J, leaving 11 bases between. The length of the CDR3 is 15 residues. Per the germline V gene, CDR1 is SEHNR and CDR2 is FQNEAQ (reference sequence). The CDR3 region is CASSLEGNSNTEAFF. CDR3 sequence (DNA): TGTGCCAGCAGCTTAGAGGGGAATAGCAACACTGAAGCTTTCTTT. Variable domain in full (rest from reference TRBV7-9 and TRBJ1-1): DTGVSQNPRHKITKRGQNVTFRCDPISEHNRLYWYRQTLGQGPEFLTYFQNEAQLEKSRLLSDRFSAERPKGSFSTLEIQRTEQGDSAMYLCASSLEGNSNTEAFFGQGTRLTVV.

The rearrangement joins TRBV9 to TRBJ2-3; 12 bases line up with TRBD2. In germline, CDR1 is SGDLS, CDR2 YYNGEE. Germline trimming cut 2 bases from V and 3 bases from J; bases unmatched to any gene: 4. The CDR3 consists of 16 residues. CDR3 coding DNA: TGTGCCAGCAGCGTGCCCCTAGCGGGGGGGACAGATACGCAGTATTTT. Amino acids: CASSVPLAGGTDTQYF.

The CDR3 nucleotides are TGCGCCAGCAGCCGAGACCCGGGCTCTGGGGCCAACGTCCTGACTTTC. Protein: CASSRDPGSGANVLTF. The chain carries TRBV5-1 and TRBJ2-6; D is unclear. V dropped 4 bases and J dropped 0 bases, with 11 bases sitting between them. CDR3 length: 16 residues. Germline CDR1 is SGHRS and CDR2 is YFSETQ. The complete variable domain, with remaining parts taken from reference TRBV5-1 and TRBJ2-6, reads KAGVTQTPRYLIKTRGQQVTLSCSPISGHRSVSWYQQTPGQGLQFLFEYFSETQRNKGNFPGRFSGRQFSNSRSEMNVSTLELGDSALYLCASSRDPGSGANVLTFGAGSRLTVL.

This rearrangement joins TRBV7-8 to TRBJ1-1; D gene uncertain. V was clipped by 0 bases and J by 0 bases, with 8 bases between them. The germline gives CDR1 SGHVS, CDR2 FQNEAQ. The CDR3 is made up of 15 amino acids. The CDR3 DNA reads TGTGCCAGCAGCTTAGCGGTTTCGGTGAACACTGAAGCTTTCTTT. Encoded protein: CASSLAVSVNTEAFF.

The chain links TRBV5-6 to TRBJ1-4, with 7 nucleotides matching TRBD1. This CDR3 region has 17 residues. V lost 4 bases to trimming and J lost 6 bases; unmatched junction nucleotides: 15. CDR1 SGHDT and CDR2 YYEEEE come from the germline V gene. CDR3 in amino acids: CASSLPGGTGEDEKLFF. The CDR3 nucleotides are TGTGCCAGCAGCCTGCCGGGCGGAACAGGGGAAGATGAAAAACTGTTTTTT. The full variable domain, its missing parts supplied by reference TRBV5-6 and TRBJ1-4, is DAGVTQSPTHLIKTRGQQVTLRCSPKSGHDTVSWYQQALGQGPQFIFQYYEEEERQRGNFPDRFSGHQFPNYSSELNVNALLLGDSALYLCASSLPGGTGEDEKLFFGSGTQLSVL.

This chain connects TRBV7-3 to TRBJ2-5, with 9 positions matching TRBD1. The CDR3 has 15 amino acids. Germline trimming cut 2 bases from V and 5 bases from J; bases unmatched to any gene: 6. Germline loops: CDR1 SGHTA, CDR2 FQGTGA. CDR3 residues: CASSLATGGGETQYF. CDR3 in DNA: TGTGCCAGCAGCTTAGCAACAGGGGGCGGTGAGACCCAGTACTTC.

The chain carries TRBV6-5 and TRBJ1-2; possibly TRBD1 for D (6 bases). Trimming shortened V by 5 bases and J by 4 bases, and 17 bases separated the two germline ends. The CDR3 length is 15 residues. CDR1 and CDR2 (germline): MNHEY, SVGAGI. The CDR3 DNA follows: TGTGCCAGCAGTCCAAACAGGGCGCAGGGCTATGGCTACACCTTC. It encodes CASSPNRAQGYGYTF.

This clone was seen more than once but under ten times. The V call is TRBV19, the J call TRBJ1-1; D is uncertain. Deletions cut 6 bases from V and 5 bases from J, with 19 bases between. This CDR3 comprises 15 residues. Germline V gives CDR1 LNHDA, CDR2 SQIVND (reference sequence). The CDR3 spells CASSILLRSGTEAFF. The CDR3 DNA follows: TGTGCCAGTAGCATCCTTCTAAGGTCGGGGACTGAAGCTTTCTTT.

This chain links TRBV6-5 with TRBJ2-2, with D possibly TRBD1 on 5 matching bases. Trimming took off 1 base at V and 4 bases at J, with 10 bases between the two ends. Germline lookup yields CDR1 MNHEY and CDR2 SVGAGI. The CDR3 consists of 15 residues. CDR3 residues: CASSYWGRSTGELFF. Here the CDR3 DNA reads TGTGCCAGCAGTTACTGGGGCAGGAGCACCGGGGAGCTGTTTTTT.

This chain uses TRBV5-4 with TRBJ2-5; D gene uncertain. Germline assignment: CDR1 SGHNT and CDR2 YYREEE (reference sequence). The CDR3 runs 16 residues. The germline V and J ends were trimmed by 4 bases and 5 bases, with 21 bases remaining between them. The chain's CDR3 is CASSPSMAALTETQYF. In DNA form, the CDR3 reads TGTGCCAGCAGCCCCTCGATGGCGGCACTCACCGAGACCCAGTACTTC.

The chain uses TRBV27 and TRBJ2-1; TRBD1 matches at 11 bases. Germline V gives CDR1 MNHEY, CDR2 SMNVEV (reference sequence). J gave up 13 bases and V 3 bases, and 5 bases lay outside the gene matches. This CDR3 has 13 residues. In nucleotides, the CDR3 is TGTGCCAGCAGTTTTTGGGACAGGGGGTTCCAGTTCTTC. This translates into CASSFWDRGFQFF.